Each of the 26 T cell receptor beta chains below was sequenced from the same sample in a study of blood T cell repertoires in COVID-19. TCRdb's table, derived via immunoSEQ multiplex PCR, lists solely in-frame clones and lacks some. This sample carries nearly 110,000 clones, almost 85% of them seen once, and the ten largest clones take approximately 4.4%. Sequenced input: peripheral blood. These receptors were collected from a human donor in a cohort sampled during active COVID-19.

The chain employs TRBV19 and TRBJ2-7, with 12 bases fitting TRBD2. The CDR3 length is 15 residues. The junction had 8 bases not matched to a gene; V was cut back by 6 bases and J by 5 bases. Germline V gene data show CDR1 as LNHDA and CDR2 as SQIVND (reference sequence). This chain's CDR3 is CASRLTSGRSHEQYF. The DNA of the CDR3 is TGTGCCAGTAGACTTACTAGCGGGAGGTCCCACGAGCAGTACTTC.

The chain has TRBV4-3 and TRBJ2-7, with 11 bases fitting TRBD1. Germline trimming cut 0 bases from V and 2 bases from J; bases unmatched to any gene: 15. CDR3 size: 20 residues. The V gene's germline CDR1 is LGHNA and CDR2 YSLEER. In nucleotides, the CDR3 is TGCGCCAGCAGCCAAGAAGAACTCTGGGGTCAGGGACAGGGGGCCTACGAGCAGTACGTC. Its protein product is CASSQEELWGQGQGAYEQYV.

The V gene is TRBV4-1, the J gene TRBJ1-1; no clear D gene. The CDR3 extends over 15 amino acids. CDR1 is MGHRA, CDR2 YSYEKL, per germline. With 1 base removed from V and 2 bases from J, the gap between germline ends came to 11 bases. CDR3 in DNA: TGCGCCAGCAGCCAAGTTATACAGACCAACACTGAAGCTTTCTTT. Translation gives CASSQVIQTNTEAFF.

V and J are TRBV2 and TRBJ2-4; perhaps TRBD1 as D (6 bases). Looked up from germline, CDR1 is SNHLY and CDR2 is FYNNEI. V lost 5 bases, J lost 6 bases, and 26 bases lay in between. The CDR3 is 18 amino acids. The CDR3 bases are TGTGCCAGCAGTCTGGGACAAGCTTCCCGTCCCGGAAGAAACATTCAGTACTTC. Its protein product is CASSLGQASRPGRNIQYF.

V gene TRBV5-6 combines with J gene TRBJ2-3; 8 bases line up with TRBD1. This CDR3 has 16 amino acids. The V and J ends lost 3 bases and 6 bases, in that order; junction bases with no gene match: 12. The V gene's germline CDR1 is SGHDT and CDR2 YYEEEE. The CDR3 DNA sequence: TGTGCCAGCAGCTCCCGGACAGGGCGAAGTTTTGATACGCAGTATTTT. Protein: CASSSRTGRSFDTQYF.

This chain uses TRBV5-4 with TRBJ1-1; possible D gene TRBD1, 6 bases. Germline V CDR1 and CDR2: SGHNT, YYREEE (reference sequence). The CDR3 length is 14 residues. The V gene lost 4 bases and the J gene lost 5 bases, with 15 bases spanning the gap. CDR3: CASSLAGAGTEAFF. As DNA, the CDR3 is TGTGCCAGCAGCCTCGCGGGGGCCGGTACTGAAGCTTTCTTT. Supplemented by reference TRBV5-4 and TRBJ1-1, the full variable domain reads ETGVTQSPTHLIKTRGQQVTLRCSSQSGHNTVSWYQQALGQGPQFIFQYYREEENGRGNFPPRFSGLQFPNYSSELNVNALELDDSALYLCASSLAGAGTEAFFGQGTRLTVV.

V gene TRBV5-1 combines with J gene TRBJ2-1; 8 bases agree with TRBD2. With 5 bases clipped from V and 9 bases from J, the junction kept 10 bases outside the gene matches. From germline, CDR1 is SGHRS and CDR2 YFSETQ. The CDR3 is 14 residues long. CDR3 in DNA: TGCGCCAGCAGTTCAACCGGGACTAGTTTTGAGCAGTTCTTC. Residues: CASSSTGTSFEQFF.

This chain joins TRBV3-1 (or the pseudogene TRBV3-2) and TRBJ1-1, with no clear D. Germline CDR1 reads LGHDT; CDR2 reads YNNKEL (reference sequence). V gave up 3 bases and J gave up 1 base, with 12 bases separating them. CDR3 length: 15 amino acids. This CDR3 is CASSQLEVGNTEAFF. The CDR3 DNA reads TGTGCCAGCAGCCAGTTGGAGGTGGGGAACACTGAAGCTTTCTTT.

V gene TRBV3-1 (or the pseudogene TRBV3-2) combines with J gene TRBJ1-1; no reliable D call. The CDR3 is made up of 14 amino acids. Germline V gene data show CDR1 as LGHDT and CDR2 as YNNKEL (reference sequence). The germline V and J ends were trimmed by 8 bases and 0 bases, with 13 bases remaining between them. The CDR3 region is CASGPKLVNTEAFF. DNA for the CDR3: TGTGCCAGCGGGCCCAAGTTGGTGAACACTGAAGCTTTCTTT.

This clone was seen only a few times. The chain is built from TRBV14 and TRBJ2-7, with D possibly TRBD2 on 6 matching bases. V shed 0 bases and J shed 2 bases, with 11 bases lying between them. From germline, CDR1 is SGHDN and CDR2 FVKESK. The CDR3 extends over 15 amino acids. The CDR3 sequence: CASSQEAGYTYEQYF. CDR3 bases: TGTGCCAGCAGCCAAGAAGCGGGCTATACCTACGAGCAGTACTTC.

About this clone: The same CDR3 arises from other DNA sequences in this sample as well. The chain combines TRBV6-1 with TRBJ2-2, with D maybe TRBD1 (5 bases). The CDR3 covers 15 residues. Germline V lookup: CDR1 MNHNS, CDR2 SASEGT. Deletions cut 1 base from V and 2 bases from J, with 8 bases between. The CDR3 nucleotides are TGTGCCAGCAGTGAAGGACAGTTCAACACCGGGGAGCTGTTTTTT. This sequence encodes CASSEGQFNTGELFF.

The rearrangement links TRBV9 to TRBJ2-3, with 11 bases that match TRBD2. Germline-derived CDR1 and CDR2 are SGDLS and YYNGEE. Trimming removed 0 bases from V and 0 bases from J; junction bases left unmatched: 6. The length of the CDR3 is 18 residues. CDR3 in DNA: TGTGCCAGCAGCGTAGGGAGTAGCGGGAGGGGTAGCACAGATACGCAGTATTTT. Translation: CASSVGSSGRGSTDTQYF.

This chain connects TRBV7-9 to TRBJ1-1; a possible D gene is TRBD1 (6 bases). The CDR3 spans 14 residues. CDR1 SEHNR and CDR2 FQNEAQ come from the germline V gene (reference sequence). V was trimmed by 5 bases and J by 6 bases, leaving 16 bases between them. This CDR3 reads CASSPDRNMPEAFF. The CDR3 coding sequence is TGTGCCAGCAGCCCTGACAGGAACATGCCTGAAGCTTTCTTT.

The V call is TRBV11-2, the J call TRBJ2-1; possible D gene TRBD2, 8 bases. The germline CDR1 and CDR2 sequences are SGHAT and FQNNGV. The CDR3 extends over 17 amino acids. Between the trimmed V and J ends, which lost 5 bases and 3 bases, there was a span of 20 bases. In nucleotides, the CDR3 is TGTGCCAGCAGCGTCAGGGGGGTTACTAGCGGCTACAATGAGCAGTTCTTC. Translating it yields CASSVRGVTSGYNEQFF.

The J gene is TRBJ1-1, the V gene TRBV24-1; TRBD1 matches at 10 bases. This CDR3 region has 15 residues. The germline V gene encodes CDR1 KGHDR and CDR2 SFDVKD. V was clipped by 3 bases and J by 4 bases; unmatched bases: 4. CDR3 nucleotides: TGTGCCACCAGTGATGGGACAGGGGTTAGCACTGAAGCTTTCTTT. It codes for CATSDGTGVSTEAFF.

The gene calls are TRBV19 and TRBJ2-1, with TRBD2 identical over 13 bases. J was trimmed by 0 bases and V by 4 bases; bases with no gene match: 12. Germline V CDR1 and CDR2: LNHDA, SQIVND (reference sequence). This CDR3 has 20 residues. This chain's CDR3 is CASSRGTSGTPPSSYNEQFF. CDR3 coding DNA: TGTGCCAGTAGTAGGGGGACTAGCGGGACCCCGCCGAGCTCCTACAATGAGCAGTTCTTC.

The rearrangement links TRBV9 to TRBJ2-1; 7 bases match TRBD2. V gave up 0 bases and J gave up 4 bases; unmatched junction bases: 7. The V gene's germline CDR1 is SGDLS and CDR2 YYNGEE. There are 16 residues in the CDR3. The CDR3 reads CASSVEGRGRYNEQFF. The CDR3 bases are TGTGCCAGCAGCGTAGAAGGTCGCGGGAGATACAATGAGCAGTTCTTC.

The J gene is TRBJ2-5, the V gene TRBV10-3, with a tentative D call TRBD1 (5 bases). CDR1 is ENHRY and CDR2 is SYGVKD in the germline V gene. CDR3 length: 16 residues. Trimming pared 0 bases from V and 5 bases from J, leaving 16 bases between. CDR3 protein: CAISESGHGLQETQYF. DNA of the CDR3: TGTGCCATCAGTGAGTCGGGGCACGGGCTCCAGGAGACCCAGTACTTC.

The rearrangement uses TRBV12-3 or TRBV12-4 and TRBJ2-7; TRBD2 might be the D (5 bases). This CDR3 has 12 residues. Trimming left V 3 bases short and J 3 bases short, with 6 bases between. CDR3 DNA: TGTGCCAGCAGTTTCGGACTCTACGAGCAGTACTTC. Amino acid sequence: CASSFGLYEQYF.

This chain uses TRBV6-5 with TRBJ2-3; maybe TRBD1 (6 bases). CDR3 length: 14 residues. Germline V gene lookup returns CDR1 MNHEY and CDR2 SVGAGI. The V end was cut by 7 bases, the J end by 6 bases, with 17 bases between. The CDR3 nucleotides are TGTGCCAGCAACGGACAGTCTAGGGGGGATACGCAGTATTTT. This encodes CASNGQSRGDTQYF.

The rearrangement links TRBV3-1 (or the pseudogene TRBV3-2) to TRBJ1-3; D ambiguous. The CDR3 length is 15 residues. Germline V gives CDR1 LGHDT, CDR2 YNNKEL (reference sequence). V dropped 1 base and J dropped 1 base, with 8 bases sitting between them. CDR3 loop: CASSQVGVSGNTIYF. The CDR3 DNA is TGTGCCAGCAGCCAAGTTGGAGTTTCTGGAAACACCATATATTTT.

The chain joins TRBV11-3 to TRBJ1-4, with 7 nucleotides matching TRBD1. This CDR3 is 15 amino acids long. V trimming: 5 bases; J trimming: 4 bases; junction bases outside the gene matches: 7. Germline assignment: CDR1 SGHNT and CDR2 YENEEA. The CDR3: CASSEIGTDNEKLFF. CDR3 nucleotides: TGTGCCAGCAGCGAAATCGGGACAGATAATGAAAAACTGTTTTTT.

This rearrangement joins TRBV19 to TRBJ2-6, with unresolved D. Per the germline V gene, CDR1 is LNHDA and CDR2 is SQIVND (reference sequence). With 4 bases removed from V and 0 bases from J, the gap between germline ends came to 10 bases. The CDR3 spans 16 residues. The CDR3: CASSSTANSGANVLTF. CDR3 coding DNA: TGTGCCAGTAGTAGTACAGCCAACTCTGGGGCCAACGTCCTGACTTTC.

Worth noting for this clone: The junction shows a germline mismatch at one end, possibly a read error. The chain uses TRBV7-7 and TRBJ2-2; D is perhaps TRBD2 (6 bases). This CDR3 region has 16 residues. Germline-derived CDR1 and CDR2 are SSHAT and FNYEAQ (reference sequence). The CDR3 is CASSLGGRANTGELFF. The CDR3 coding sequence is TGTGCTAGCAGCTTAGGAGGGAGAGCGAACACCGGGGAGCTGTTTTTT. Full variable domain (rest looked up from reference TRBV7-7 and TRBJ2-2): GAGVSQSPRYKVTKRGQDVTLRCDPISSHATLYWYQQALGQGPEFLTYFNYEAQPDKSGLPSDRFSAERPEGSISTLTIQRTEQRDSAMYRCASSLGGRANTGELFFGEGSRLTVL.

In DNA form, the CDR3 reads TGTGCCAGCAGCTTAATGCAGGGGGTCTACGAGCAGTACGTC. Translating gives CASSLMQGVYEQYV. This chain links TRBV7-2 with TRBJ2-7; 7 bases agree with TRBD1. Per the germline V gene, CDR1 is SGHTA and CDR2 is FQGNSA. The CDR3 totals 14 residues. Losses at the gene ends were 2 bases for V and 3 bases for J; bases not matched to a gene: 4.

CDR3 in DNA: TGCGCCAGCAGCCGGGACAGGGGGTGGGAAAATGAAAAACTGTTTTTT. It specifies CASSRDRGWENEKLFF. The rearrangement links TRBV5-1 to TRBJ1-4; the match to TRBD1 covers 11 bases. J was trimmed by 5 bases and V by 4 bases; bases with no gene match: 7. Germline loops: CDR1 SGHRS, CDR2 YFSETQ. The CDR3 is 16 amino acids.